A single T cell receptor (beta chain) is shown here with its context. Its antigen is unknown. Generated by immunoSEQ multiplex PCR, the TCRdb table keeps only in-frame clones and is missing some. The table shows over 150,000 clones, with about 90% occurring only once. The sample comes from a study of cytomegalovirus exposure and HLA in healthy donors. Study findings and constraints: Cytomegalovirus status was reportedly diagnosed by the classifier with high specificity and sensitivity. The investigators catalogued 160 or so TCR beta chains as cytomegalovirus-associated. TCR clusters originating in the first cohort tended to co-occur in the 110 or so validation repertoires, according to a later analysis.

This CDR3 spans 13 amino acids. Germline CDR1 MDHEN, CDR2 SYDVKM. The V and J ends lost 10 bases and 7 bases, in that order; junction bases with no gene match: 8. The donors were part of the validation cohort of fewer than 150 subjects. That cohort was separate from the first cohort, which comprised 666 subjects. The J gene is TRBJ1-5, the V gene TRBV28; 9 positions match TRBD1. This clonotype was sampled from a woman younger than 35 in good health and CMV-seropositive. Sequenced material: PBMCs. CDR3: CATIQGARQPQHF. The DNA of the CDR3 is TGTGCCACCATACAGGGGGCTCGGCAGCCCCAGCATTTT. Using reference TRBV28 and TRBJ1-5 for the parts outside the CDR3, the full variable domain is DVKVTQSSRYLVKRTGEKVFLECVQDMDHENMFWYRQDPGLGLRLIYFSYDVKMKEKGDIPEGYSVSREKKERFSLILESASTNQTSMYLCATIQGARQPQHFGDGTRLSIL.